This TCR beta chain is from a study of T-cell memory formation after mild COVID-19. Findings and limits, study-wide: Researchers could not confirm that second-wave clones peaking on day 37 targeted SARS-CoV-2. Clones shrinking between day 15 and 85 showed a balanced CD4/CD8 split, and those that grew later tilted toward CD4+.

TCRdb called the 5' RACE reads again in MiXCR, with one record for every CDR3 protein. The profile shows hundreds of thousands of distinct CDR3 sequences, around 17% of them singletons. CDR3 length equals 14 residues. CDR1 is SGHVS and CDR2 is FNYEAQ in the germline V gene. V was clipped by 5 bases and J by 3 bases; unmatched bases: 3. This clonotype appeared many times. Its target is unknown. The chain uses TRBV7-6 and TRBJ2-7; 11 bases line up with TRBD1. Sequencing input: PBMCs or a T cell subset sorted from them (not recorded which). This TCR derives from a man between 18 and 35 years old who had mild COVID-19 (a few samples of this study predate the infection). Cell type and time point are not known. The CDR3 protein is CASSAGTGGYEQYF. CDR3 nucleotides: TGTGCCAGCAGCGCCGGGACAGGGGGCTACGAGCAGTACTTC.